This T cell receptor (beta chain) appears in the sequencing data of a study of cytomegalovirus exposure and HLA in healthy donors. Findings and caveats of the study: A later analysis found TCR association rates differed by HLA locus, highest for DRB1 and lowest for HLA-C.

Notes on this clone: Its cognate antigen is unknown.

PCR involved 60 Vbeta and 13 Jbeta primers. The method was immunoSEQ multiplex PCR; TCRdb's version includes in-frame clones alone and lacks a portion of them. The sample lists approximately 170,000 clones; approximately 70% were seen once. The CDR3 loop spans 16 amino acids. The V end was cut by 6 bases, the J end by 2 bases, with 19 bases between. From germline, CDR1 is SGHVS and CDR2 FQNEAQ. The sequenced sample consisted of PBMCs. The receptor comes from a woman in her thirties or forties in good health and CMV-seropositive. The chain carries TRBV7-8 and TRBJ1-2, with D maybe TRBD1 (6 bases). In nucleotides, the CDR3 is TGTGCCAGCAGTCGGACAGTGGCTTATCAAAACTATGGCTACACCTTC. This translates into CASSRTVAYQNYGYTF. Full variable domain (outside the CDR3, taken from reference TRBV7-8 and TRBJ1-2): GAGVSQSPRYKVAKRGQDVALRCDPISGHVSLFWYQQALGQGPEFLTYFQNEAQLDKSGLPSDRFFAERPEGSVSTLKIQRTQQEDSAVYLCASSRTVAYQNYGYTFGSGTRLTVV.